A selection of T cell receptor beta chains follows, all from one sample in a study of cytomegalovirus exposure and HLA in healthy donors. Measured with immunoSEQ multiplex PCR; TCRdb has only the in-frame clones, and not every one. Here the sample table reports approximately 150,000 clones. The specimen was PBMCs. The receptors stem from a male donor in good health and CMV-seronegative. CDR3s include the opening cysteine and the closing phenylalanine or tryptophan. The D gene is left open where the match is weak.

V gene: TRBV6-4; D gene: TRBD2; J gene: TRBJ2-2; CDR3 DNA: TGTGCCAGCAGTGCCTTGGGACTACTCGGCGGGGAGCTGTTTTTT; CDR3 protein: CASSALGLLGGELFF
V gene: TRBV19; D gene: TRBD1; J gene: TRBJ2-1; CDR3 DNA: TGTGCCAGTAGTATCCGAGGGGGCTTAAGCTCCTACAATGAGCAGTTCTTC; CDR3 protein: CASSIRGGLSSYNEQFF
V gene: TRBV29-1; D gene: TRBD1; J gene: TRBJ2-7; CDR3 DNA: TGCAGCGTTGCCGGGACAGGGAATAGCTCCTACGAGCAGTACTTC; CDR3 protein: CSVAGTGNSSYEQYF
V gene: TRBV6-1; D gene: TRBD1; J gene: TRBJ2-7; CDR3 DNA: TGTGCCAGCAGCATCTCCGGGACAGCGTTCTACGAGCAGTACTTC; CDR3 protein: CASSISGTAFYEQYF
V gene: TRBV4-2; D gene: -; J gene: TRBJ2-7; CDR3 DNA: TGTGCCAGCAGCCTGGGGCAATCGACCAACTACGAGCAGTACTTC; CDR3 protein: CASSLGQSTNYEQYF
V gene: TRBV6-5; D gene: -; J gene: TRBJ2-7; CDR3 DNA: TGTGCTTCGGGGGGCAAGACCTACGAGCAGTACTTC; CDR3 protein: CASGGKTYEQYF
V gene: TRBV10-2; D gene: TRBD1; J gene: TRBJ2-7; CDR3 DNA: TGCGCCAGCAGGGTCAGGGGACAGGGTATCGGGTCCTACGAGCAGTACTTC; CDR3 protein: CASRVRGQGIGSYEQYF
V gene: TRBV7-2; D gene: TRBD2; J gene: TRBJ2-7; CDR3 DNA: TGTGCCAGCAGCTTAAGGTGGTCGGGGGGACGCGAGGGCGAGCAGTACTTC; CDR3 protein: CASSLRWSGGREGEQYF
V gene: TRBV29-1; D gene: TRBD1; J gene: TRBJ2-7; CDR3 DNA: TGCAGCGTGACCGGGACAGGGGGCTACGAGCAGTACTTC; CDR3 protein: CSVTGTGGYEQYF
V gene: TRBV5-1; D gene: -; J gene: TRBJ2-7; CDR3 DNA: TGCGCCAGCAGCTTGACAGGCGCGGGGGAGCAGTACTTC; CDR3 protein: CASSLTGAGEQYF
V gene: TRBV15; D gene: -; J gene: TRBJ1-3; CDR3 DNA: TGTGCCACCATGAAGGCAGACTATCGGGACACCATATATTTT; CDR3 protein: CATMKADYRDTIYF
V gene: TRBV4-1; D gene: TRBD1; J gene: TRBJ1-4; CDR3 DNA: TGCGCCAGCAGCCAAGGGACAGGGAGCCCTGAAAAACTGTTTTTT; CDR3 protein: CASSQGTGSPEKLFF
V gene: TRBV13; D gene: -; J gene: TRBJ1-1; CDR3 DNA: TGTGCCAGCAGCTTAGGCCGTTACGCGGAAGCTTTCTTT; CDR3 protein: CASSLGRYAEAFF
V gene: TRBV20-1; D gene: TRBD1; J gene: TRBJ1-2; CDR3 DNA: TGCAGTGCTCAGGGGGCGCTTGGCTACACCTTC; CDR3 protein: CSAQGALGYTF
V gene: TRBV29-1; D gene: -; J gene: TRBJ2-5; CDR3 DNA: TGCAGCGTTGAGGTAGGGGGAGAGACCCAGTACTTC; CDR3 protein: CSVEVGGETQYF
V gene: TRBV4-2; D gene: TRBD1; J gene: TRBJ1-4; CDR3 DNA: TGTGCCAGCAGCCGAACCGGGACAGCAACTAATGAAAAACTGTTTTTT; CDR3 protein: CASSRTGTATNEKLFF
V gene: TRBV9; D gene: -; J gene: TRBJ2-7; CDR3 DNA: TGTGCCAGCAGCCCTCAGACAGTTTCCTACGAGCAGTACTTC; CDR3 protein: CASSPQTVSYEQYF
V gene: TRBV11-1; D gene: -; J gene: TRBJ2-3; CDR3 DNA: TGTGCCAGCAGTTTAAGAGGGGGAGTACTCACAGATACGCAGTATTTT; CDR3 protein: CASSLRGGVLTDTQYF
V gene: TRBV30; D gene: -; J gene: TRBJ2-3; CDR3 DNA: TGTGCCTGGAGCCCGGGGATTGGCACAGATACGCAGTATTTT; CDR3 protein: CAWSPGIGTDTQYF
V gene: TRBV2; D gene: -; J gene: TRBJ1-1; CDR3 DNA: TGTGCCAGCAGTGACTCGGGGTTAGGAAATGAAGCTTTCTTT; CDR3 protein: CASSDSGLGNEAFF
V gene: TRBV7-8; D gene: -; J gene: TRBJ1-2; CDR3 DNA: TGTGCCAGCAGCTTAGATCGGGGAGGCTATGGCTACACCTTC; CDR3 protein: CASSLDRGGYGYTF
V gene: TRBV7-9; D gene: TRBD2; J gene: TRBJ2-1; CDR3 DNA: TGTGCCAGGAGGACTAGTTTAATCGATGAGCAGTTCTTC; CDR3 protein: CARRTSLIDEQFF